This T cell receptor beta chain was found in a study of regulatory T cells in long-lasting Graves disease. V was shortened by 4 bases and J by 7 bases, with 10 bases between the two germline ends. Per germline, CDR1 MGHRA and CDR2 YSYEKL. This CDR3 has 12 residues. As for time point: newly diagnosed GD, antithyroid drugs for less than 3 months. PBMCs provided the RNA from which the TCR library was made. Both iRepertoire HTBI primers and Arm-PCR of CDR3 regions were used to build the TCR beta libraries. TCRdb re-analysed the multiplex PCR reads in MiXCR, keeping a single row per CDR3 protein. Here the sample spans about 560,000 distinct CDR3 sequences, roughly 16% being singletons. The table lists this clonotype with a few counts. The sample was also reused in another study, on T cells in Graves' hyperthyroidism and ophthalmopathy. That work states: The TCR CDR3 was amplified in a first-round RT-PCR using the HTBI primer set.

The TCR sequence derives from a man between 18 and 35 years old with Graves disease. The chain combines TRBV4-1 with TRBJ1-1, with D perhaps matching TRBD1 (6 bases). This sample comprised peripheral blood mononuclear cells (PBMCs), obtained at new diagnosis, from a patient treated with antithyroid drugs. CDR3 region: CASSLLDSEAFF. DNA for the CDR3: TGCGCCAGCAGCCTCTTGGACAGTGAAGCTTTCTTT.